Below, 30 T cell receptor beta chains from the same sample are listed, as sequenced in a study of blood T cell repertoires in COVID-19. The protocol was immunoSEQ multiplex PCR, while the TCRdb copy is restricted to in-frame clones and leaves out a portion. The repertoire has fewer than 150,000 clones, 85% to 90% of them found once; the top ten carry approximately 10%. The sample was peripheral blood. Receptors were obtained from a woman aged 80 or older with acute or convalescent COVID-19.

This chain connects TRBV19 to TRBJ2-7; 8 bases map to TRBD1. The CDR3 is 15 residues long. V was clipped by 3 bases and J by 3 bases; unmatched bases: 7. CDR1 is LNHDA and CDR2 is SQIVND in the germline V gene (reference sequence). The CDR3 reads CASSITGQGLYEQYF. CDR3 nucleotides: TGTGCCAGTAGTATCACCGGACAGGGCCTCTACGAGCAGTACTTC.

This chain connects TRBV15 to TRBJ2-5, with 9 nucleotides matching TRBD2. CDR3 length equals 18 residues. Germline CDR1 LNHNV, CDR2 YYDKDF (reference sequence). The J segment lost 4 bases and the V segment lost 1 base, leaving 13 bases of the junction unmatched. The CDR3 reads CATSRGGLAGNRGETQYF. The CDR3 DNA sequence: TGTGCCACCAGCAGAGGTGGTCTAGCGGGGAATCGAGGAGAGACCCAGTACTTC.

This sequence joins TRBV7-2 and TRBJ1-2, with TRBD1 matching over 9 bases. V was pared by 5 bases and J by 4 bases, with 8 bases of the junction left unmatched. In germline, CDR1 is SGHTA, CDR2 FQGNSA. This CDR3 is 15 amino acids long. This chain's CDR3 is CASSPRDRDLYGYTF. DNA for the CDR3: TGTGCCAGCAGCCCCCGGGACAGGGACCTCTATGGCTACACCTTC.

The chain recombines TRBV4-3 with TRBJ2-2, with TRBD2 as a possible D gene (6 bases). This CDR3 spans 14 amino acids. Trimming cost V 3 bases and J 5 bases, with 10 bases left between them. Germline V CDR1 and CDR2: LGHNA, YSLEER. The CDR3 spells CASSQGGWTGELFF. The CDR3 DNA follows: TGCGCCAGCAGCCAGGGGGGTTGGACCGGGGAGCTGTTTTTT.

The V call is TRBV7-9, the J call TRBJ1-1, with a weak D call TRBD1 (6 bases). This CDR3 comprises 14 residues. V lost 3 bases and J 6 bases, leaving 14 bases between the germline ends. Germline CDR1 and CDR2: SEHNR and FQNEAQ (reference sequence). The CDR3 coding sequence is TGTGCCAGCAGCTTCAAGCAGGGGTTCGCTGAAGCTTTCTTT. It is translated as CASSFKQGFAEAFF.

V usage is TRBV15 and J usage is TRBJ1-2; 9 positions agree with TRBD1. The germline gives CDR1 LNHNV, CDR2 YYDKDF (reference sequence). This CDR3 region has 14 residues. The ends lost 5 bases at V and 8 bases at J; junction bases unmatched: 9. In DNA form, the CDR3 reads TGTGCCACCAGCTTTCGGACAGGGGCGGAAGGCTACACCTTC. Its protein is CATSFRTGAEGYTF. The entire variable domain, with the rest obtained from reference TRBV15 and TRBJ1-2, is as follows: DAMVIQNPRYQVTQFGKPVTLSCSQTLNHNVMYWYQQKSSQAPKLLFHYYDKDFNNEADTPDNFQSRRPNTSFCFLDIRSPGLGDTAMYLCATSFRTGAEGYTFGSGTRLTVV.

In its sample, this clone was seen once. V usage is TRBV30 and J usage is TRBJ2-7; TRBD2 might be the D (6 bases). V dropped 1 base and J dropped 3 bases, with 13 bases sitting between them. This CDR3 is built from 14 residues. CDR1 GTSNPN and CDR2 SVGIG come from the germline V gene (reference sequence). The CDR3 protein is CAWSAAGFGYEQYF. For the CDR3, the DNA is TGTGCCTGGAGTGCGGCGGGGTTCGGCTACGAGCAGTACTTC.

The chain employs TRBV7-6 and TRBJ2-7, with TRBD1 matching over 9 bases. Losses at the gene ends were 5 bases for V and 1 base for J; bases not matched to a gene: 9. CDR3 size: 16 residues. Germline V gives CDR1 SGHVS, CDR2 FNYEAQ. CDR3 sequence (DNA): TGTGCCAGCAGCGTAGGACAGGGGAGGCCGTCCTACGAGCAGTACTTC. This gives the protein CASSVGQGRPSYEQYF.

The gene calls are TRBV7-9 and TRBJ2-1; TRBD1 matches at 9 bases. The CDR3 covers 15 residues. Germline-derived CDR1 and CDR2 are SEHNR and FQNEAQ (reference sequence). After removal of 5 bases from V and 8 bases from J, the junction contained 10 bases not matched to a gene. Written as DNA, the CDR3 is TGTGCCAGCAGCAGGGGACAGGGTAATTCCGATGAGCAGTTCTTC. It yields the protein CASSRGQGNSDEQFF.

This chain connects TRBV30 to TRBJ2-7, with 10 nucleotides matching TRBD1. The CDR3 runs to 17 residues. Germline V gives CDR1 GTSNPN, CDR2 SVGIG (reference sequence). V lost 2 bases, J lost 7 bases, and 17 bases stayed unmatched. This CDR3 reads CAWSPSLDRGLSGEQYF. The CDR3 nucleotides are TGTGCCTGGAGTCCCTCTCTTGACAGGGGGCTATCGGGAGAGCAGTACTTC.

The chain couples TRBV6-5 to TRBJ1-5, with D unclear. Germline CDR1 is MNHEY and CDR2 is SVGAGI. The CDR3 is 14 amino acids. Deletions cut 2 bases from V and 0 bases from J, with 5 bases between. CDR3 amino acids: CASSYRFSNQPQHF. The DNA of the CDR3 is TGTGCCAGCAGTTACCGTTTTAGCAATCAGCCCCAGCATTTT.

This clone was found a few times. This chain uses TRBV5-1 with TRBJ2-2; the match to TRBD1 covers 8 bases. V shed 4 bases and J 6 bases; nucleotides not matched to a gene: 5. This CDR3 contains 14 residues. Germline V gives CDR1 SGHRS, CDR2 YFSETQ. As DNA, the CDR3 is TGCGCCAGCAGCCTACCGACAGGGGCCGGGGAGCTGTTTTTT. This sequence encodes CASSLPTGAGELFF.

This chain joins TRBV19 and TRBJ1-6; 11 nucleotides align to TRBD1. The J segment lost 8 bases and the V segment lost 3 bases, leaving 6 bases of the junction unmatched. CDR1 LNHDA and CDR2 SQIVND come from the germline V gene (reference sequence). This CDR3 is built from 16 residues. CDR3 protein: CASSMPRTGGDSPLHF. DNA for the CDR3: TGTGCCAGTAGTATGCCCCGGACAGGGGGCGATTCACCCCTCCACTTT.

The genes are TRBV24-1 and TRBJ2-3; TRBD1 aligns across 10 bases. Germline lookup yields CDR1 KGHDR and CDR2 SFDVKD. The junction had 5 bases not matched to a gene; V was cut back by 0 bases and J by 3 bases. The CDR3 sequence is 17 residues long. The CDR3 here is CATSDLRQGAETDTQYF. DNA for the CDR3: TGTGCCACCAGTGATTTGCGACAGGGGGCTGAGACAGATACGCAGTATTTT.

The chain combines TRBV19 with TRBJ1-6; maybe TRBD1 (5 bases). V was pared by 3 bases and J by 10 bases, with 16 bases between. CDR3 length equals 15 residues. The V gene's germline CDR1 is LNHDA and CDR2 SQIVND (reference sequence). The CDR3 DNA reads TGTGCCAGTAGTATTGGGGCAGGGAACGGGTCACCCCTCCACTTT. It encodes CASSIGAGNGSPLHF.

This chain links TRBV11-3 with TRBJ2-3, with TRBD2 as a possible D gene (6 bases). V shed 4 bases and J shed 1 base, with 12 bases lying between them. The CDR3 runs 15 residues. CDR1 SGHNT and CDR2 YENEEA come from the germline V gene. CDR3 loop: CASSSEGTGTDTQYF. The CDR3 region has the DNA TGTGCCAGCAGCTCGGAGGGAACGGGCACAGATACGCAGTATTTT.

This clone appeared a single time. This rearrangement joins TRBV10-3 to TRBJ1-1; the D gene is possibly TRBD1 (5 bases). Between the trimmed V and J ends, which lost 7 bases and 1 base, there was a span of 13 bases. The germline V gene encodes CDR1 ENHRY and CDR2 SYGVKD. The CDR3 is made up of 14 amino acids. The CDR3 DNA follows: TGTGCCATCATGGTGGGGCCGGGGAACACTGAAGCTTTCTTT. Translated: CAIMVGPGNTEAFF.

The chain carries TRBV5-1 and TRBJ1-1; D is ambiguous. CDR3 length: 14 residues. Germline loops: CDR1 SGHRS, CDR2 YFSETQ. V lost 9 bases to trimming and J lost 3 bases, with 18 bases between them. The CDR3 DNA sequence: TGCGCCACCTCCCCCGGGGTTGGGGACACTGAAGCTTTCTTT. It yields the protein CATSPGVGDTEAFF. Based on the CDR3 plus reference TRBV5-1 and TRBJ1-1, the full variable domain is KAGVTQTPRYLIKTRGQQVTLSCSPISGHRSVSWYQQTPGQGLQFLFEYFSETQRNKGNFPGRFSGRQFSNSRSEMNVSTLELGDSALYLCATSPGVGDTEAFFGQGTRLTVV.

Remarks on this clone: One end of the junction fails to match germline, which may point to a read error. V gene TRBV6-1 combines with J gene TRBJ1-2; D unresolved. The length of the CDR3 is 14 residues. The V gene's germline CDR1 is MNHNS and CDR2 SASEGT. CDR3 sequence (DNA): TGTGCCAGCCGTGAGGGAGGTCTAACCGGCGGCTACACCTTC. Its protein is CASREGGLTGGYTF.

The chain is built from TRBV5-1 and TRBJ1-1; D is ambiguous. The CDR3 contains 13 residues. Germline CDR1 SGHRS, CDR2 YFSETQ. V gave up 3 bases and J gave up 5 bases, with 11 bases separating them. Here the CDR3 reads CASSWEEGTEAFF. Here the CDR3 DNA reads TGCGCCAGCAGCTGGGAGGAAGGAACTGAAGCTTTCTTT. The entire variable domain, with the rest obtained from reference TRBV5-1 and TRBJ1-1, is as follows: KAGVTQTPRYLIKTRGQQVTLSCSPISGHRSVSWYQQTPGQGLQFLFEYFSETQRNKGNFPGRFSGRQFSNSRSEMNVSTLELGDSALYLCASSWEEGTEAFFGQGTRLTVV.

Comment on this clone: Other nucleotide sequences from this sample produce the same CDR3. The rearrangement uses TRBV5-1 and TRBJ1-4, with D tentatively TRBD1 (6 bases). Germline assignment: CDR1 SGHRS and CDR2 YFSETQ. The CDR3 consists of 14 residues. Trimming took off 4 bases at V and 4 bases at J, with 11 bases between the two ends. The DNA of the CDR3 is TGCGCCAGCAGCCTCACAGGGAGTAATGAAAAACTGTTTTTT. As protein: CASSLTGSNEKLFF.

The chain couples TRBV5-1 to TRBJ1-1; a weak D match, TRBD1 (6 bases). From germline, CDR1 is SGHRS and CDR2 YFSETQ. V lost 0 bases, J lost 6 bases, and 18 bases lay in between. The CDR3 runs to 16 residues. The CDR3 DNA is TGCGCCAGCAGCTTGGTGGCAGGGGCTGTTCACGCTGAAGCTTTCTTT. Translating gives CASSLVAGAVHAEAFF.

This chain connects TRBV5-5 to TRBJ1-1; 12 bases line up with TRBD1. Trimming took 4 bases from V and 12 from J; bases not matched to a gene: 10. The germline V gene has CDR1 SGHKS and CDR2 YYEKEE (reference sequence). This CDR3 is built from 14 residues. CDR3 bases: TGTGCCAGCAGCGGGGGACAGGGGGCGACTCAGACTTTCTTT. Amino acid sequence: CASSGGQGATQTFF.

This chain uses TRBV7-6 with TRBJ2-3, with 8 nucleotides matching TRBD2. The CDR3 is 15 residues long. Losses at the gene ends were 3 bases for V and 2 bases for J; bases not matched to a gene: 4. Germline assignment: CDR1 SGHVS and CDR2 FNYEAQ. The CDR3 DNA reads as TGTGCCAGCAGCTTCCAGCGGGGGCTCACAGATACGCAGTATTTT. As protein: CASSFQRGLTDTQYF. The full variable domain, in which reference TRBV7-6 and TRBJ2-3 provide the parts outside the CDR3, is GAGVSQSPRYKVTKRGQDVALRCDPISGHVSLYWYRQALGQGPEFLTYFNYEAQQDKSGLPNDRFSAERPEGSISTLTIQRTEQRDSAMYRCASSFQRGLTDTQYFGPGTRLTVL.

The table lists this clone with a count of one. The chain combines TRBV5-1 with TRBJ2-4; TRBD1 might be the D (6 bases). Trimming took off 2 bases at V and 10 bases at J, with 13 bases between the two ends. CDR3 length: 13 residues. Germline CDR1 is SGHRS and CDR2 is YFSETQ. The CDR3 DNA reads TGCGCCAGCAGCTTCGTTAGGGGGAGTATTCAGTACTTC. Translated: CASSFVRGSIQYF.

This sequence joins TRBV7-9 and TRBJ2-3, with 8 bases aligning to TRBD2. V dropped 4 bases and J dropped 2; count of bases not matched to a gene: 5. CDR3 length: 15 residues. Germline-derived CDR1 and CDR2 are SEHNR and FQNEAQ (reference sequence). The CDR3 region has the DNA TGTGCCAGCAGCTCCGGACTAGCCCTCACAGATACGCAGTATTTT. This gives the protein CASSSGLALTDTQYF.

V usage is TRBV15 and J usage is TRBJ2-3, with 8 bases matching TRBD1. V was clipped by 5 bases and J by 6 bases; unmatched bases: 13. Looked up from germline, CDR1 is LNHNV and CDR2 is YYDKDF (reference sequence). The CDR3 has 16 residues. The CDR3 nucleotides read TGTGCCACCAGCGGCTGGACAGGGAAAAAACGTGATACGCAGTATTTT. This encodes CATSGWTGKKRDTQYF.

The chain couples TRBV7-3 to TRBJ1-1; TRBD1 might be the D (6 bases). This CDR3 has 15 amino acids. The germline V gene encodes CDR1 SGHTA and CDR2 FQGTGA. V dropped 5 bases and J dropped 0 bases, with 13 bases sitting between them. The CDR3 reads CASSVSGHLNTEAFF. CDR3 bases: TGTGCCAGCAGCGTGTCGGGACATTTGAACACTGAAGCTTTCTTT.

The V call is TRBV3-1 (or the pseudogene TRBV3-2), the J call TRBJ2-7, with TRBD2 identical over 9 bases. CDR1 is LGHDT and CDR2 is YNNKEL in the germline V gene (reference sequence). The trim removed 6 bases at V and 2 bases at J, leaving 8 bases unmatched. The CDR3 is 15 residues long. CDR3 sequence (DNA): TGTGCCAGCAGTCAGGGGGTAGCGGGGGCCTACGAGCAGTACTTC. This translates into CASSQGVAGAYEQYF.

The chain combines TRBV3-1 (or the pseudogene TRBV3-2) with TRBJ2-5; D uncertain. From germline, CDR1 is LGHDT and CDR2 YNNKEL (reference sequence). This CDR3 region has 15 residues. The V end was cut by 1 base, the J end by 5 bases, with 14 bases between. In nucleotides, the CDR3 is TGTGCCAGCAGCCAAGGATCTGGCCCAACGGAGACCCAGTACTTC. It specifies CASSQGSGPTETQYF.